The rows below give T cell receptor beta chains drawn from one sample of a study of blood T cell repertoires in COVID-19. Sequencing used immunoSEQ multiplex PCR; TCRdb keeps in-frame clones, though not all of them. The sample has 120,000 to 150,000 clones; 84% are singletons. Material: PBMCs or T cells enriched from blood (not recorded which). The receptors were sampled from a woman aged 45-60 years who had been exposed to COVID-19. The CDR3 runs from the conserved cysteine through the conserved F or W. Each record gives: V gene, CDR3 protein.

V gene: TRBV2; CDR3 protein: CASSLDREVYEQYF
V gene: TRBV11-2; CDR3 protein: CASSLVNMRRGNTEAFF
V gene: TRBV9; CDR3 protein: CASSVEASGRVYEQYF
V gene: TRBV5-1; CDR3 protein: CASTPEAAYEQYF
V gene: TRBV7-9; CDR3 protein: CASSYVSLSYEQYF
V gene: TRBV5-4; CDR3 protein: CASSLGGAGYTIYF
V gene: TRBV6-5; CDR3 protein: CASSPGHQRRHEQYF
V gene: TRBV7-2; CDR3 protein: CASSLSPGSYNEQFF
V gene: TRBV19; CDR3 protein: CASSIARDYSYEQYF
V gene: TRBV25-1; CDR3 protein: CATKGGGGLGGYTF
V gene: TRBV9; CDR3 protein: CASSPQGTLGPYEQYF
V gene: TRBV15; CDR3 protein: CATSRDLTRGAQTQYF
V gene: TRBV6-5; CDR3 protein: CASRAGNTEAFF
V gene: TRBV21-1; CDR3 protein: CASSSPRDSYEQYF
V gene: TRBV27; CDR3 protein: CASSSRTSGSRETQYF
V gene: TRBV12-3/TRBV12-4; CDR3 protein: CASTRDSSAAFF
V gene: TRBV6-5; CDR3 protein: CASNPGQGGNEQYF
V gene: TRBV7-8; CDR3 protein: CASSGTSGSYEQYF
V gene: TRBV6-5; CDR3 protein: CASSRVGDMNTEAFF
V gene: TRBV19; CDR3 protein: CATGRGLNTEAFF
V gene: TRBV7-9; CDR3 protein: CASSSSGGNTEAFF
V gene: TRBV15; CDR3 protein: CATSGPVGGPQETQYF
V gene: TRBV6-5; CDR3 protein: CASREPGTEKLFF
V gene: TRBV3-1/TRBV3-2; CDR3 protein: CASSQAAGHTNYGYTF
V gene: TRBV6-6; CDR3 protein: CASSFTDTRGELFF
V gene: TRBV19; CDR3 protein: CASSPRTSGRAIAYEQYF
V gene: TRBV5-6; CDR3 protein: CASSPRQGSGTEAFF
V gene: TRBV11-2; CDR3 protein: CASSLEGAGYTF
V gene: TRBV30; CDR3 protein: CAWTTSYEQYF